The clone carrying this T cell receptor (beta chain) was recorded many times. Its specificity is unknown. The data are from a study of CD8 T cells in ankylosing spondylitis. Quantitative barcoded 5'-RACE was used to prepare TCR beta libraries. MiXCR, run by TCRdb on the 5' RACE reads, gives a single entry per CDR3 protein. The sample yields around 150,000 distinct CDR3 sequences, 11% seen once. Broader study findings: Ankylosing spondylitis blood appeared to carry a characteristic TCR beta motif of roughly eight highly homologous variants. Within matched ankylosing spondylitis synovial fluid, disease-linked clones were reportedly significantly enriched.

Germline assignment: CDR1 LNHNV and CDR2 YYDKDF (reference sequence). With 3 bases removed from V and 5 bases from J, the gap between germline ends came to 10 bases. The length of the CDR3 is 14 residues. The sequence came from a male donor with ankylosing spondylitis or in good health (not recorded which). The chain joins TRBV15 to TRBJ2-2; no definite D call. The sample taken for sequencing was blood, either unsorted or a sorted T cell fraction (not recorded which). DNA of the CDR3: TGTGCCACCAGCAGTACCGGAGTGACCGGGGAGCTGTTTTTT. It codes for CATSSTGVTGELFF. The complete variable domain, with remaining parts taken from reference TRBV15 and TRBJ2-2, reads DAMVIQNPRYQVTQFGKPVTLSCSQTLNHNVMYWYQQKSSQAPKLLFHYYDKDFNNEADTPDNFQSRRPNTSFCFLDIRSPGLGDTAMYLCATSSTGVTGELFFGEGSRLTVL.